The rows below give T cell receptor beta chains drawn from one sample of a study of T cell responses to AZD1222 COVID-19 vaccine. Sequencing was performed with immunoSEQ multiplex PCR; in TCRdb, only in-frame clones are kept and a portion is missing. This sample has over 150,000 clones, with about 90% found just once. This specimen was peripheral blood, taken on day 0 of MenACWY control vaccination. These TCRs come from an adult in good health. CDR3s include the opening cysteine and the closing phenylalanine or tryptophan. The D gene is left open where the match is weak. A row's size may be missing; if present it is once, few, many or a size class.

>TRBJ2-7|once|TRBV27|.
TGTGCCAGCAGTTTACGACAGGATAGCTCCTACGAGCAGTACTTC
CASSLRQDSSYEQYF
>TRBJ1-6|.|TRBV4-2|TRBD1
TGTGCCAGCAGCCAAGATGCCGGGACAGGGGTTAGGGCCCTCCACTTT
CASSQDAGTGVRALHF
>TRBJ2-4|few|TRBV7-2|.
TGTGCCAGCAGCTTGAGTCTACGGGGGAACATTCAGTACTTC
CASSLSLRGNIQYF
>TRBJ2-7|.|TRBV11-2|TRBD1
TGTGCCAGCAGCGCCCTACCGGGACAGGGGGCCTCATCGTATGAGCAGTACTTC
CASSALPGQGASSYEQYF
>TRBJ1-2|.|TRBV5-1|.
TGCGCCAGCAGCTTGGTGGGGAACTATGGCTACACCTTC
CASSLVGNYGYTF
>TRBJ1-5|once|TRBV7-9|.
TGTGCCAGCAGCTTCGGTGGTCGGTCTTTCAATCAGCCCCAGCATTTT
CASSFGGRSFNQPQHF
>TRBJ2-3|.|TRBV18|.
TGTGCCAGCTCACCACTACATCTTCAGGTTACAAACACAGATACGCAGTATTTT
CASSPLHLQVTNTDTQYF
>TRBJ1-2|once|TRBV5-4|.
TGTGCCAGCAGCTTGGGTGGGGACAACTGGAATGGCTACACCTTC
CASSLGGDNWNGYTF
>TRBJ1-1|.|TRBV7-9|TRBD1
TGTGCCAGCAGCCAGGACAGGGGGAAGGACACTGAAGCTTTCTTT
CASSQDRGKDTEAFF
>TRBJ2-1|.|TRBV9|TRBD2
TGTGCCAGCAGCCAAGAGGCTAGCGGGATGGGTGAGCAGTTCTTC
CASSQEASGMGEQFF
>TRBJ2-7|once|TRBV15|.
TGTGCCACCAGCAGAGGAGGGTTTCCCTACGAGCAGTACTTC
CATSRGGFPYEQYF
>TRBJ2-5|.|TRBV29-1|.
TGCAGCGTTGTTCAGCAAGAGACCCAGTACTTC
CSVVQQETQYF
>TRBJ2-5|.|TRBV10-3|TRBD2
TGTGCCATCAGTGAGTCCGGGGGGATTGAGACCCAGTACTTC
CAISESGGIETQYF
>TRBJ2-7|.|TRBV28|TRBD1
TGTGCCAGCAGTTTAGATACAGGGGAAGGGTGGGAGCAGTACTTC
CASSLDTGEGWEQYF
>TRBJ2-1|.|TRBV12-5|.
TGTGCTAGTGGTTTGGCACGTGAGCAGTTCTTC
CASGLAREQFF
>TRBJ1-5|.|TRBV28|TRBD1
TGTGCCAGCAGTTCGGACAGGGGAGGTTATCAGCCCCAGCATTTT
CASSSDRGGYQPQHF
>TRBJ2-7|.|TRBV20-1|.
TGCAGTGCTCCAAGGGGCTACGAGCAGTACTTC
CSAPRGYEQYF
>TRBJ2-5|.|TRBV19|.
TGTGCCAGTAGCCGGATCCAAGAGACCCAGTACTTC
CASSRIQETQYF
>TRBJ1-5|.|TRBV19|.
TGTGCCAGTAGTCCCCGAGCCGGGGGTCACAATCAGCCCCAGCATTTT
CASSPRAGGHNQPQHF
>TRBJ2-3|.|TRBV28|.
TGTGCCAGCAGTTTAGTCGGTCCAGATACGCAGTATTTT
CASSLVGPDTQYF
>TRBJ1-2|.|TRBV4-1|TRBD1
TGCGCCAGCAGCCAAGAAGGGACAGGGGGCTTAATCGATGGCTACACCTTC
CASSQEGTGGLIDGYTF
>TRBJ2-1|.|TRBV12-3/TRBV12-4|.
TGTGCCAGCAGCCAAGAAGCAGGTGAGCAGTTCTTC
CASSQEAGEQFF
>TRBJ2-5|.|TRBV6-1|TRBD1
TGTGCCAGCAGTGAATCCGGTGCAGGGGGTTACCAAGAGACCCAGTACTTC
CASSESGAGGYQETQYF
>TRBJ1-4|.|TRBV11-2|.
TGTGCCAGCAGCTTAAATCGGGGGGGCCCCAATGAAAAACTGTTTTTT
CASSLNRGGPNEKLFF
>TRBJ1-3|.|TRBV7-2|.
TGTGCCAGCAGCGACTACATGAAGACCTCTGGAAACACCATATATTTT
CASSDYMKTSGNTIYF
>TRBJ2-1|.|TRBV11-1|.
TGTGCCAGCAGCTTAGGCCAGGCCAATGAGCAGTTCTTC
CASSLGQANEQFF
>TRBJ2-4|once|TRBV3-1/TRBV3-2|TRBD2
TGTGCCAGCAGCCAAGGGTCTACTAGCGGGAGTCAGGCCAAAAACATTCAGTACTTC
CASSQGSTSGSQAKNIQYF
>TRBJ2-2|.|TRBV7-7|.
TGTGCCAGCAGCTTAGTCATGGGAGCTACCGGGGAGCTGTTTTTT
CASSLVMGATGELFF
>TRBJ2-7|.|TRBV7-2|.
TGTGCCAGCAGCTTGCCGGGGGTGAGCGATGGAGGCGAGCAGTACTTC
CASSLPGVSDGGEQYF
>TRBJ2-7|.|TRBV28|TRBD2
TGTGCCAGCAGTCCCCTCCGGGGGGTAGCCTACGAGCAGTACTTC
CASSPLRGVAYEQYF
>TRBJ2-7|.|TRBV29-1|TRBD1
TGCAGCGTTGGCCGGACAGGGAGCAGAAGCGAGCAGTACTTC
CSVGRTGSRSEQYF
>TRBJ1-2|.|TRBV11-3|.
TGTGCCAGCAGCTTAGATAGCGGGGGAATCTATGGCTACACCTTC
CASSLDSGGIYGYTF
>TRBJ2-7|.|TRBV6-2/TRBV6-3|TRBD2
TGTGCCAGCAGTGACACGACTAGCGTCTCCTACGAGCAGTACTTC
CASSDTTSVSYEQYF
>TRBJ2-2|.|TRBV7-6|TRBD2
TGTGCCAGCAGCACCCGACTTAGCGGGGACACCGGGGAGCTGTTTTTT
CASSTRLSGDTGELFF
>TRBJ1-5|.|TRBV18|.
TGTGCCAGCTCACTGGGGCCCCCGGGGGAGGGGCAGCCCCAGCATTTT
CASSLGPPGEGQPQHF
>TRBJ2-3|.|TRBV7-6|.
TGTGCCAGCAGTCTAACCGGATCCACCACAGATACGCAGTATTTT
CASSLTGSTTDTQYF
>TRBJ2-3|.|TRBV19|.
TGTGCCAGTAGTATCCGTCTAGCATTAGATACGCAGTATTTT
CASSIRLALDTQYF
>TRBJ2-1|once|TRBV28|.
TGTGCCGCCACATCCGTTGGGGGTTACAATGAGCAGTTCTTC
CAATSVGGYNEQFF
>TRBJ1-3|.|TRBV11-3|.
TGTGCCAGCATCTCCTCGACAGCCTACTCTGGAAACACCATATATTTT
CASISSTAYSGNTIYF
>TRBJ1-1|once|TRBV19|.
TGTGCCAGTAGTATCGAAGGTACGAACACTGAAGCTTTCTTT
CASSIEGTNTEAFF
>TRBJ2-7|.|TRBV19|TRBD1
TGTGCCAGTAGTCGGGACAGGGGTAACTCCTACGAGCAGTACTTC
CASSRDRGNSYEQYF
>TRBJ1-5|once|TRBV30|.
TGTGCCTGGAGTAGGGGTTTGGCGTCTAATCAGCCCCAGCATTTT
CAWSRGLASNQPQHF